Each of the 27 T cell receptor beta chains below was sequenced from the same sample in a study of shared clonotypes between healthy human individuals (TCRdb year 2020). The method was the immunoSEQ multiplex PCR assay. Entries here come from immuneACCESS through TCRdb and include only in-frame sequences with V and J called. Some clones fail to appear in such tables; in the studies checked, an unresolved V gene covers under half of the shortfall, and the cause of the remainder is unknown. Recorded for this sample are fewer than 650,000 clones; around 78% of them occurred a single time. 10% to 15% of the sample is held by the ten biggest clonotypes. The sequenced material came from PBMCs. The receptors stem from a woman between 35 and 50 years old in good health. Some clones in this sample may be carry-over from other donors' samples.

The J gene is TRBJ2-1, the V gene TRBV15; possibly TRBD1 for D (5 bases). CDR3 length: 13 amino acids. CDR1 and CDR2 (germline): LNHNV, YYDKDF (reference sequence). V lost 0 bases to trimming and J lost 6 bases, with 6 bases between them. CDR3 residues: CATSRDRVNEQFF. The CDR3 nucleotides are TGTGCCACCAGCAGAGACAGGGTCAATGAGCAGTTCTTC. The whole variable domain, remainder taken from reference TRBV15 and TRBJ2-1, is DAMVIQNPRYQVTQFGKPVTLSCSQTLNHNVMYWYQQKSSQAPKLLFHYYDKDFNNEADTPDNFQSRRPNTSFCFLDIRSPGLGDTAMYLCATSRDRVNEQFFGPGTRLTVL.

J is TRBJ2-2 and V is TRBV4-1; D assignment may be TRBD1 or TRBD2 (5 bases each). The V gene lost 2 bases and the J gene lost 6 bases, with 16 bases spanning the gap. The CDR3 sequence is 16 residues long. Germline values: CDR1 MGHRA, CDR2 YSYEKL. CDR3 residues: CASSQPGLGVAGELFF. The CDR3 coding sequence is TGCGCCAGCAGCCAACCGGGATTAGGGGTCGCCGGGGAGCTGTTTTTT.

This chain joins TRBV4-1 and TRBJ1-1; D gene ambiguous. Germline loops: CDR1 MGHRA, CDR2 YSYEKL. The length of the CDR3 is 18 residues. V was shortened by 5 bases and J by 4 bases, with 26 bases between the two germline ends. Here the CDR3 reads CASSSTSKIGDYITEAFF. The CDR3 coding sequence is TGCGCCAGCAGCTCCACCTCGAAAATCGGGGATTACATCACTGAAGCTTTCTTT.

This rearrangement joins TRBV27 to TRBJ1-4, with D unclear. Deletions cut 5 bases from V and 0 bases from J, with 13 bases between. CDR1 and CDR2 from the germline V gene are MNHEY and SMNVEV (reference sequence). This CDR3 has 16 amino acids. The CDR3 DNA reads TGTGCCAGCAGTCCACCCCACAGTGCAACTAATGAAAAACTGTTTTTT. It encodes CASSPPHSATNEKLFF.

The V call is TRBV13, the J call TRBJ2-1; 9 bases are shared with TRBD1. The CDR3 has 15 amino acids. Unmatched junction bases numbered 6, after V lost 7 bases and J lost 2 bases. Germline lookup yields CDR1 PRHDT and CDR2 FYEKMQ (reference sequence). Here the CDR3 DNA reads TGTGCCAGCAACCCAGACAGGGGGACCTACAATGAGCAGTTCTTC. This encodes CASNPDRGTYNEQFF. The full variable domain, rest sourced from reference TRBV13 and TRBJ2-1, is AAGVIQSPRHLIKEKRETATLKCYPIPRHDTVYWYQQGPGQDPQFLISFYEKMQSDKGSIPDRFSAQQFSDYHSELNMSSLELGDSALYFCASNPDRGTYNEQFFGPGTRLTVL.

The chain joins TRBV30 to TRBJ2-1; D is perhaps TRBD1 or TRBD2 (5 bases each). V lost 2 bases and J 4 bases, leaving 21 bases between the germline ends. The CDR3 extends over 17 amino acids. Germline CDR1 reads GTSNPN; CDR2 reads SVGIG (reference sequence). CDR3 nucleotide sequence: TGTGCCTGGAGTACCATGCCCGGGACGGTGGGATACAATGAGCAGTTCTTC. Encoded protein: CAWSTMPGTVGYNEQFF.

The J gene is TRBJ2-2, the V gene TRBV7-3; possible D gene TRBD1, 5 bases. V lost 2 bases and J 5 bases, leaving 12 bases between the germline ends. Germline V gene data show CDR1 as SGHTA and CDR2 as FQGTGA. CDR3 size: 15 residues. CDR3 protein: CASSLRGHETGELFF. DNA of the CDR3: TGTGCCAGCAGCTTACGAGGACACGAAACCGGGGAGCTGTTTTTT.

This clone was observed once. The rearrangement uses TRBV9 and TRBJ1-3; 8 bases agree with TRBD1. The germline V gene encodes CDR1 SGDLS and CDR2 YYNGEE. CDR3 length equals 14 residues. J lost 4 bases, V lost 6 bases, and 6 bases had no gene match. The CDR3 spells CASNTGGIGNTIYF. Written as DNA, the CDR3 is TGTGCCAGCAACACAGGGGGGATAGGAAACACCATATATTTT.

This sequence joins TRBV7-6 and TRBJ2-6; D ambiguous. The germline V and J ends were trimmed by 0 bases and 4 bases, with 10 bases remaining between them. Germline values: CDR1 SGHVS, CDR2 FNYEAQ. The CDR3 is 16 residues long. The DNA for the CDR3 is TGTGCCAGCAGCTTAGCCCCCCCTTCCGGGGCCAACGTCCTGACTTTC. Translation gives CASSLAPPSGANVLTF.

The rearrangement links TRBV4-1 to TRBJ2-7; maybe TRBD1 (5 bases). Germline CDR1 reads MGHRA; CDR2 reads YSYEKL. CDR3 size: 15 residues. The V gene lost 1 base and the J gene lost 4 bases, with 14 bases spanning the gap. CDR3 sequence: CASSQGLGQRYEQYF. DNA of the CDR3: TGCGCCAGCAGCCAAGGTTTGGGGCAGCGATACGAGCAGTACTTC.

Points on this clone: A read error is likely here: a far larger clone is one base away. J is TRBJ1-1 and V is TRBV19; D not certain. The length of the CDR3 is 16 residues. CDR1 is LNHDA, CDR2 SQIVND, per germline (reference sequence). V was shortened by 7 bases and J by 0 bases, with 18 bases between the two germline ends. CDR3: CASNARSRSMNTEAFF. The CDR3 nucleotides are TGTGCCAGTAATGCGAGAAGCAGGAGCATGAACACTGAAGCTTTCTTT.

The chain carries TRBV6-1 and TRBJ1-4; TRBD1 might be the D (5 bases). The germline V gene encodes CDR1 MNHNS and CDR2 SASEGT. V lost 0 bases and J lost 0, with 11 bases in between. The CDR3 is 17 amino acids. DNA for the CDR3: TGTGCCAGCAGTGAAGCCCTGACAGCAACAACTAATGAAAAACTGTTTTTT. It translates to CASSEALTATTNEKLFF.

The chain carries TRBV11-2 and TRBJ1-1, with D perhaps matching TRBD1 (6 bases). The CDR3 loop spans 14 amino acids. Germline V gene lookup returns CDR1 SGHAT and CDR2 FQNNGV. The V end lost 1 base, the J end lost 5 bases, and 11 bases lay between the germline ends. The CDR3 bases are TGTGCCAGCAGCTTAGGTCAGGGGAATACTGAAGCTTTCTTT. It is translated as CASSLGQGNTEAFF.

The J gene is TRBJ2-1, the V gene TRBV7-8; D is unresolved. Germline CDR1 and CDR2: SGHVS and FQNEAQ. This CDR3 is 16 amino acids long. Trimming took 0 bases from V and 4 from J, leaving 13 bases between them. The CDR3 region is CASSLARFGRYNEQFF. The DNA for the CDR3 is TGTGCCAGCAGCTTAGCGCGATTCGGCAGATACAATGAGCAGTTCTTC.

The V and J genes are TRBV10-3 and TRBJ2-2; D could derive from TRBD1 or TRBD2 (5 bases each). Trimming left V 5 bases short and J 2 bases short, with 15 bases between. This CDR3 has 16 residues. In germline, CDR1 is ENHRY, CDR2 SYGVKD. The CDR3: CAISRDGPPNTGELFF. In DNA, the CDR3 is TGTGCCATCAGTCGGGACGGCCCCCCAAACACCGGGGAGCTGTTTTTT.

V gene TRBV7-8 combines with J gene TRBJ1-5; the D gene is possibly TRBD1 (6 bases). The CDR3 runs to 15 residues. Germline loops: CDR1 SGHVS, CDR2 FQNEAQ. The V end was cut by 4 bases, the J end by 2 bases, with 12 bases between. The CDR3 protein is CASSSTDRRNQPQHF. CDR3 coding DNA: TGTGCCAGCAGCTCTACCGACAGGCGCAATCAGCCCCAGCATTTT.

The chain recombines TRBV18 with TRBJ2-3; D not certain. The CDR3 consists of 16 residues. CDR1 and CDR2 from the germline V gene are KGHSH and LQKENI. Trimming cost V 3 bases and J 2 bases, with 15 bases left between them. The CDR3 DNA reads TGTGCCAGCTCACCCAACCCGGGCCCAAACACAGATACGCAGTATTTT. Protein sequence: CASSPNPGPNTDTQYF.

This clone was counted once. The chain carries TRBV28 and TRBJ2-7; 8 bases are a match to TRBD1. Germline V gene lookup returns CDR1 MDHEN and CDR2 SYDVKM. The CDR3 is 14 amino acids. Unmatched junction bases numbered 2, after V lost 1 base and J lost 3 bases. CDR3 sequence (DNA): TGTGCCAGCAGTTTATCCGGGACAGGCTACGAGCAGTACTTC. It codes for CASSLSGTGYEQYF.

The CDR3 DNA follows: TGTGCCTGGAGTGAGGCAGCTAATCAGCCCCAGCATTTT. Translation: CAWSEAANQPQHF. The rearrangement links TRBV30 to TRBJ1-5; D gene uncertain. The CDR3 consists of 13 residues. The germline gives CDR1 GTSNPN, CDR2 SVGIG (reference sequence). Trimming removed 1 base at V and 4 bases at J, with 8 bases between.

This clone appeared a single time. A far larger clone is a single base away, which makes a read error likely. The same CDR3 also results from other DNA sequences found in this sample. The genes are TRBV6-1 and TRBJ2-7, with TRBD1 identical over 9 bases. This CDR3 comprises 14 residues. Per the germline V gene, CDR1 is MNHNS and CDR2 is SASEGT. CDR3 protein: CASSPTGGLYEQYF. In DNA form, the CDR3 reads TGTGCCAGCAGTCCGACAGGGGGGCTCTACGAGCAATACTTC.

This clone has just a few counts. J is TRBJ1-1 and V is TRBV30; unclear D gene. The CDR3 loop spans 12 amino acids. Trimming stripped 4 bases from V and 1 base from J, with 7 bases between. Germline V CDR1 and CDR2: GTSNPN, SVGIG (reference sequence). The CDR3 DNA is TGTGCCTGGACGTGGCAGAACACTGAAGCTTTCTTT. It yields the protein CAWTWQNTEAFF.

The chain uses TRBV28 and TRBJ1-5; 7 nucleotides match TRBD1. With V trimmed by 9 bases and J by 4 bases, 9 bases remained unmatched. This CDR3 contains 14 residues. The germline V gene encodes CDR1 MDHEN and CDR2 SYDVKM. This CDR3 reads CASTIQGRNQPQHF. The CDR3 region has the DNA TGTGCCAGTACGATACAGGGGCGGAATCAGCCCCAGCATTTT.

This clone was observed a single time. V is TRBV29-1 and J is TRBJ2-5, with a weak D call TRBD2 (5 bases). V was pared by 7 bases and J by 2 bases, with 11 bases between. Germline assignment: CDR1 SQVTM and CDR2 ANQGSEA. The CDR3 spans 12 residues. The CDR3 DNA reads as TGCAGCGCCGGGATAGGGCAAGAGACCCAGTACTTC. Amino acids: CSAGIGQETQYF.

The V and J genes are TRBV2 and TRBJ1-1; 8 bases line up with TRBD1. The V gene's germline CDR1 is SNHLY and CDR2 FYNNEI. The CDR3 loop spans 13 amino acids. Germline trimming cut 6 bases from V and 4 bases from J; bases unmatched to any gene: 4. DNA for the CDR3: TGTGCCAGCAGATCCACAGGGGGCACTGAAGCTTTCTTT. Its protein is CASRSTGGTEAFF. Full variable domain (outside the CDR3, taken from reference TRBV2 and TRBJ1-1): EPEVTQTPSHQVTQMGQEVILRCVPISNHLYFYWYRQILGQKVEFLVSFYNNEISEKSEIFDDQFSVERPDGSNFTLKIRSTKLEDSAMYFCASRSTGGTEAFFGQGTRLTVV.

This clone was seen a few times. The chain employs TRBV6-5 and TRBJ1-5, with a possible D match to TRBD1 (5 bases). V dropped 6 bases and J dropped 0 bases, with 12 bases sitting between them. Germline V lookup: CDR1 MNHEY, CDR2 SVGAGI. CDR3 length: 15 amino acids. The CDR3 protein is CASRTDSTSNQPQHF. Written as DNA, the CDR3 is TGTGCCAGCAGGACCGACAGTACTAGCAATCAGCCCCAGCATTTT.

This chain joins TRBV7-8 and TRBJ2-7; D perhaps matches TRBD1 (6 bases). The V gene lost 5 bases and the J gene lost 0 bases, with 14 bases spanning the gap. Looked up from germline, CDR1 is SGHVS and CDR2 is FQNEAQ. The CDR3 is made up of 15 amino acids. The CDR3 sequence is CASSTPQGFSYEQYF. In nucleotides, the CDR3 is TGTGCCAGCAGCACCCCGCAGGGGTTCTCCTACGAGCAGTACTTC.

The chain joins TRBV19 to TRBJ2-7; 7 bases fit TRBD1. Trimming cost V 4 bases and J 4 bases; bases outside gene matches: 7. CDR1 and CDR2 (germline): LNHDA, SQIVND (reference sequence). CDR3 length: 14 residues. CDR3 sequence (DNA): TGTGCCAGTAGTAGGGGACAGAGCCCATACGAGCAGTACTTC. The encoded protein is CASSRGQSPYEQYF.